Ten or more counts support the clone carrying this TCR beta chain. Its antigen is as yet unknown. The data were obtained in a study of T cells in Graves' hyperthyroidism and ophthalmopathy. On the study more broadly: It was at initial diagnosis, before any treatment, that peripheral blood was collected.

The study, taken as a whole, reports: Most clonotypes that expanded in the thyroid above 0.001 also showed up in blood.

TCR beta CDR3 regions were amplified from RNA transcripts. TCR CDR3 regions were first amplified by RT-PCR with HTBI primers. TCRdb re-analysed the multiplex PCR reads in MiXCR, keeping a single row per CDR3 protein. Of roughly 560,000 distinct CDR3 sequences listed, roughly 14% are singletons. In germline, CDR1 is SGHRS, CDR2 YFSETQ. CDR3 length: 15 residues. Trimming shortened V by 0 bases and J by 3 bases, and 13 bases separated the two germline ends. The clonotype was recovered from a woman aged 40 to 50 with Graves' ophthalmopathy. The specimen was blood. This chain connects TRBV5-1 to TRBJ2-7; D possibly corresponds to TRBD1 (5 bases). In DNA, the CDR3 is TGCGCCAGCAGCTTGGGCCAGGGTAACATCTACGAGCAGTACTTC. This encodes CASSLGQGNIYEQYF.